The clone carrying this T cell receptor beta chain was seen only once. This record belongs to a study of blood T cell repertoires in COVID-19. Study information: Samples of COVID-19 (acute and convalescent) were obtained from the United States, Italy and Spain. T cells, B-cell-depleted T cells, or PBMCs provided the cDNA or gDNA that served as material.

How the authors handled the data: From reference gene primer amplification, estimates of nucleated cell counts were derived. Measured with immunoSEQ multiplex PCR; TCRdb has only the in-frame clones, and not every one. V, J and clone size derive from that table, while D and trimming were established from the DNA sequence. The sample has 35,000 to 55,000 clones, 85% to 90% seen once. With 6 bases removed from V and 2 bases from J, the gap between germline ends came to 9 bases. The CDR3 totals 13 residues. Germline values: CDR1 LNHDA, CDR2 SQIVND (reference sequence). This chain connects TRBV19 to TRBJ2-3; a weak D match, TRBD1 (5 bases). The sequenced sample consisted of peripheral blood. The clonotype comes from a human donor in a cohort sampled during active COVID-19. The CDR3 nucleotides are TGTGCCAGTAGCCAGGGCTTCACAGATACGCAGTATTTT. As protein: CASSQGFTDTQYF.